The clone carrying this T cell receptor (beta chain) was seen only once. The sample carries other DNA sequences with the same CDR3. This sample was included in a study of blood T cell repertoires in COVID-19. In the study overall: The analysed material was cDNA or gDNA that came from T cells, B-cell-depleted T cells, or PBMCs.

CDR3 length: 15 amino acids. The V gene's germline CDR1 is SEHNR and CDR2 FQNEAQ (reference sequence). Trimming took 5 bases from V and 5 from J, leaving 15 bases between them. In the original processing: Reference gene primers were amplified, and this amplification served to estimate nucleated cell counts. Method: immunoSEQ multiplex PCR; TCRdb's copy keeps in-frame clones and lacks some. D and trimming come from the DNA, and the V and J calls and clone size come from that table. The sample lists about 130,000 clones, approximately 81% occurring once. The chain carries TRBV7-9 and TRBJ1-4; the D gene is possibly TRBD1 (5 bases). The sequenced sample consisted of peripheral blood. The clonotype originates from a woman between 45 and 65 years old with acute or convalescent COVID-19. In DNA, the CDR3 is TGTGCCAGCAGCCCCCAGGGTGGGGAAAATGAAAAACTGTTTTTT. This encodes CASSPQGGENEKLFF.